A selection of T cell receptor beta chains follows, all from one sample in a study of T cells in Graves' hyperthyroidism and ophthalmopathy. TCRdb reprocessed the multiplex PCR reads with MiXCR, giving one entry per CDR3 protein. The sample includes 450,000 to 700,000 distinct CDR3 sequences, around 42% seen only once; the top ten take around a fifth. Sequenced sample: peripheral blood or thyroid tissue (not recorded which). The origin of the receptors is an adult woman with Graves' disease, either hyperthyroidism or ophthalmopathy (not recorded which). Each CDR3 is given with its conserved first and last residue. The D gene is left open where the match is weak. Clone size, where shown, is once, few, many, or a class for clones that have expanded.

abundance: many
v_gene: TRBV5-1
j_gene: TRBJ1-4
d_gene: .
CDR3nt: TGCGCCAGCAGCTTACAGGGTGGAGGTGAAAAACTGTTTTTT
CDR3aa: CASSLQGGGEKLFF

abundance: many
v_gene: TRBV5-1
j_gene: TRBJ1-2
d_gene: .
CDR3nt: TGCGCCAGCAGGCCCAGGATTAATGATGGCTACACCTTC
CDR3aa: CASRPRINDGYTF

abundance: many
v_gene: TRBV19
j_gene: TRBJ2-5
d_gene: TRBD2
CDR3nt: TGTGCCAGTAGTATACTAGCGGGAGATGTGGAGACCCAGTACTTC
CDR3aa: CASSILAGDVETQYF

abundance: .
v_gene: TRBV7-8
j_gene: TRBJ2-5
d_gene: TRBD1
CDR3nt: TGTGCCAGCAGCTTAACAGGGGCCCTAGGGGAAGAGACCCAGTACTTC
CDR3aa: CASSLTGALGEETQYF

abundance: .
v_gene: TRBV7-9
j_gene: TRBJ2-7
d_gene: TRBD1
CDR3nt: TGTGCCAGCAGCTCCAATCTCCAGGGGGTTGCCGAGCAGTACTTC
CDR3aa: CASSSNLQGVAEQYF

abundance: few
v_gene: TRBV9
j_gene: TRBJ1-6
d_gene: .
CDR3nt: TGTGCCAGCAGCTTGCGGACACCGTATAATTCACCCCTCCACTTT
CDR3aa: CASSLRTPYNSPLHF

abundance: .
v_gene: TRBV7-4
j_gene: TRBJ1-2
d_gene: .
CDR3nt: TGTGCCAGCAGTACCGGACACGCTGCGGGCTACACCTTC
CDR3aa: CASSTGHAAGYTF

abundance: .
v_gene: TRBV25-1
j_gene: TRBJ2-7
d_gene: .
CDR3nt: TGTGCTAGGGTGTTTCAGGACATCTGGTACGAGCAGTACTTC
CDR3aa: CARVFQDIWYEQYF

abundance: .
v_gene: TRBV20-1
j_gene: TRBJ2-7
d_gene: .
CDR3nt: TGCAGTGCTAGCACCGGGCCACTCTCCTACGAGCAGTACTTC
CDR3aa: CSASTGPLSYEQYF

abundance: .
v_gene: TRBV7-2
j_gene: TRBJ2-5
d_gene: .
CDR3nt: TGTGCCAGCAGCCGGGGGCCGGATCAGCCCCAGTACTTC
CDR3aa: CASSRGPDQPQYF

abundance: .
v_gene: TRBV15
j_gene: TRBJ2-2
d_gene: TRBD1
CDR3nt: TGTGCCACCAGCAGAGGGGACAGTGAGACCGGGGAGCTGTCTTGG
CDR3aa: CATSRGDSETGELSW

abundance: once
v_gene: TRBV10-3
j_gene: TRBJ2-7
d_gene: TRBD2
CDR3nt: TGTGCCATCAGCGGGACTAGCGGGAGGATCGCCTACGAGCAGTACTTC
CDR3aa: CAISGTSGRIAYEQYF

abundance: few
v_gene: TRBV20-1
j_gene: TRBJ1-5
d_gene: .
CDR3nt: TGCAGTGCTAGACCTGGTGGGAGCAATCAGCCCCAGCATTTT
CDR3aa: CSARPGGSNQPQHF

abundance: .
v_gene: TRBV24-1
j_gene: TRBJ2-2
d_gene: TRBD1
CDR3nt: TGTGCCAGCGTGACAGGGGGCGTCGGGACCGGGGAGCTGTTTTTT
CDR3aa: CASVTGGVGTGELFF

abundance: many
v_gene: TRBV6-1
j_gene: TRBJ1-2
d_gene: .
CDR3nt: TGTGCCAGCAGTGAACGGAGGAATGGCTACACCTTC
CDR3aa: CASSERRNGYTF

abundance: .
v_gene: TRBV19
j_gene: TRBJ1-2
d_gene: TRBD1
CDR3nt: TGTGCCAGTAGCGGACAGGAAGCTAACTATGGCTACACCTTC
CDR3aa: CASSGQEANYGYTF

abundance: .
v_gene: TRBV12-3/TRBV12-4
j_gene: TRBJ2-2
d_gene: TRBD2
CDR3nt: TGTGCCAGCAGGGGGGTAGCGGGACCCAGGGAGCTGTTTTTT
CDR3aa: CASRGVAGPRELFF

abundance: many
v_gene: TRBV28
j_gene: TRBJ1-2
d_gene: TRBD1
CDR3nt: TGTGCCAGCAGGGACAGGAACTATGGCTACACCTTC
CDR3aa: CASRDRNYGYTF

abundance: few
v_gene: TRBV20-1
j_gene: TRBJ1-1
d_gene: .
CDR3nt: TGCAGTGCCGGTGCATCGAACACTGAAGCTTTCTTT
CDR3aa: CSAGASNTEAFF

abundance: few
v_gene: TRBV7-2
j_gene: TRBJ2-7
d_gene: .
CDR3nt: TGTGCCAGCAGCCTTACGCGAGGGGGGGCGCGAGAGCAGTACTTC
CDR3aa: CASSLTRGGAREQYF

abundance: .
v_gene: TRBV10-3
j_gene: TRBJ1-5
d_gene: .
CDR3nt: TGTGCCAGCAGTCCCCCCGGCGGATACGGTCAGCCCCAGCATTTT
CDR3aa: CASSPPGGYGQPQHF

abundance: many
v_gene: TRBV5-1
j_gene: TRBJ2-7
d_gene: .
CDR3nt: TGCGCCAGCAGCTTGTCTCCCGGGCCGGCCTACGAGCAGTACTTC
CDR3aa: CASSLSPGPAYEQYF